This T cell receptor beta chain was captured in a study of cytomegalovirus exposure and HLA in healthy donors. Study observations and caveats: Most TCR sequences showed up rarely, but some public TCRs showed up in many donors. In a later analysis, a missense DCLRE1C variant was linked to TCR beta V- and J-gene trimming. The listing of roughly 160 TCR beta chains classed them as cytomegalovirus-associated. Information on immune exposure was restricted to one variable (CMV serostatus).

Germline V gene sequence: CDR1 SGHDN, CDR2 FVKESK. V was clipped by 1 base and J by 2 bases, with 18 bases between them. The CDR3 sequence is 18 residues long. The study ran its PCR with 60 Vbeta and 13 Jbeta primers. Clones were read by immunoSEQ multiplex PCR, and TCRdb kept only the in-frame ones, dropping some. In the table there are around 150,000 clones, 65% to 70% of which are singletons. This clone appeared a few times. The antigen remains unidentified. The J gene is TRBJ2-4, the V gene TRBV14, with D tentatively TRBD1 (5 bases). This receptor was taken from a man younger than 45 in good health and CMV-seropositive. The sequencing input was PBMCs. The CDR3 DNA follows: TGTGCCAGCAGCCAAGGTCCAGGGCAAACTCGGTCCAAAAACATTCAGTACTTC. The encoded protein is CASSQGPGQTRSKNIQYF.